This T cell receptor (beta chain) was recovered during a study of post-analysis software for immune sequencing data. Study in general: As for disease course, relapsing-remitting, secondary progressive and progressive-relapsing multiple sclerosis were all included.

CDR3 length equals 13 residues. V lost 6 bases to trimming and J lost 3 bases; unmatched junction nucleotides: 2. Germline V lookup: CDR1 MNHNY, CDR2 SVGAGI (reference sequence). Points from the study as a whole: Patients carried 4 or 5 TRBV segments more frequently than controls did, and TRBV5-6, TRBV5-1 and TRBV20-1 were among them.

About this clonotype: The antigen remains unidentified.

Unique molecular identifiers were built into the TCR beta cDNA libraries. TCRdb ran MiXCR on the PCR reads and lists one entry per CDR3 protein. Of over 300,000 distinct CDR3 sequences in the sample, about a third were seen once. The V gene is TRBV6-6, the J gene TRBJ1-5, with TRBD1 matching 7 bases. The source of this sequence is a girl aged 10-17 years with multiple sclerosis. Sequencing input: blood. CDR3 sequence (DNA): TGTGCCAGCAGGGGACAGACCAATCAGCCCCAGCATTTT. It yields the protein CASRGQTNQPQHF.